This T cell receptor (beta chain) is drawn from a study of regulatory T cells in long-lasting Graves disease. Building of the TCR beta libraries involved iRepertoire HTBI primers and Arm-PCR of CDR3 regions. TCRdb analysed the multiplex PCR reads with MiXCR anew, one entry per CDR3 protein. In the table there are roughly 530,000 distinct CDR3 sequences, 16% of which are singletons. Time point given: newly diagnosed GD, antithyroid drugs for less than 3 months. PBMC RNA served as the TCR library source. Patients met American Thyroid Association criteria for Graves' disease. Germline V lookup: CDR1 MNHEY, CDR2 SVGEGT. The CDR3 has 17 amino acids. With V trimmed by 4 bases and J by 0 bases, 7 bases remained unmatched. These data are also associated with another study on T cells in Graves' hyperthyroidism and ophthalmopathy. That report adds: With the HTBI primer set, the TCR CDR3 went through a first round of RT-PCR.

The sequence was obtained from a woman aged 40 to 65 with Graves disease. The V call is TRBV6-2 or TRBV6-3, the J call TRBJ1-5; 9 bases are a match to TRBD1. The sample consisted of peripheral blood mononuclear cells (PBMCs), taken at new diagnosis, from a patient treated with antithyroid drugs. CDR3: CASSSRDRAYSNQPQHF. In DNA, the CDR3 is TGTGCCAGCAGTTCTCGGGACAGGGCTTATAGCAATCAGCCCCAGCATTTT.